A selection of T cell receptor beta chains follows, all from one sample in a study of CD8 T cells in Susac syndrome. Using its own MiXCR run on the immunoSEQ multiplex PCR reads, TCRdb lists one record per CDR3 protein. The repertoire consists of about 250,000 distinct CDR3 sequences, with 80% to 95% occurring once and the leading ten covering 0.065% to 0.075%. The specimen sequenced was CD4+ T cells from PBMCs. All receptors come from a human donor with multiple sclerosis. CDR3s include the opening cysteine and the closing phenylalanine or tryptophan. Each record gives: D gene, J gene, clone size, V gene, CDR3 protein, CDR3 DNA. A D gene is named only where the DNA matches it firmly. The listing skips clone size in some rows; elsewhere it reads once, few, many or a size class.

d_gene: TRBD1; j_gene: TRBJ2-3; abundance: NA; v_gene: TRBV29-1; CDR3aa: CSVPGTGTDTQYF; CDR3nt: TGCAGCGTCCCCGGGACAGGCACAGATACGCAGTATTTT
d_gene: TRBD1; j_gene: TRBJ2-6; abundance: NA; v_gene: TRBV29-1; CDR3aa: CSVDWTGPAGANVLTF; CDR3nt: TGCAGCGTTGACTGGACAGGGCCGGCTGGGGCCAACGTCCTGACTTTC
d_gene: NA; j_gene: TRBJ1-5; abundance: NA; v_gene: TRBV20-1; CDR3aa: CSARDYRFSNQPQHF; CDR3nt: TGCAGTGCTAGAGATTACAGATTTAGCAATCAGCCCCAGCATTTT
d_gene: NA; j_gene: TRBJ2-1; abundance: NA; v_gene: TRBV24-1; CDR3aa: CATSDLGGPSDYNEQFF; CDR3nt: TGTGCCACCAGTGATTTGGGGGGACCCAGCGACTACAATGAGCAGTTCTTC
d_gene: TRBD2; j_gene: TRBJ2-1; abundance: once; v_gene: TRBV29-1; CDR3aa: CSVVPGGNEQFF; CDR3nt: TGCAGCGTTGTCCCGGGGGGGAATGAGCAGTTCTTC
d_gene: NA; j_gene: TRBJ1-3; abundance: NA; v_gene: TRBV3-1; CDR3aa: CASSQAGWHSSGNTIYF; CDR3nt: TGTGCCAGCAGCCAAGCTGGGTGGCATAGCTCTGGAAACACCATATATTTT
d_gene: NA; j_gene: TRBJ2-5; abundance: NA; v_gene: TRBV30; CDR3aa: CAWSYQGQETQYF; CDR3nt: TGTGCCTGGAGCTATCAGGGGCAAGAGACCCAGTACTTC
d_gene: TRBD2; j_gene: TRBJ2-7; abundance: NA; v_gene: TRBV15; CDR3aa: CATSRMTSGGYEQYF; CDR3nt: TGTGCCACCAGCAGAATGACTAGCGGGGGCTACGAGCAGTACTTC
d_gene: NA; j_gene: TRBJ1-4; abundance: NA; v_gene: TRBV2; CDR3aa: CASRPGHATNEKLFF; CDR3nt: TGTGCCAGCAGACCGGGCCATGCAACTAATGAAAAACTGTTTTTT
d_gene: TRBD2; j_gene: TRBJ2-5; abundance: NA; v_gene: TRBV23-1; CDR3aa: CASIPTGGDQETQYF; CDR3nt: TGCGCCAGCATTCCGACGGGAGGGGACCAAGAGACCCAGTACTTC
d_gene: TRBD1; j_gene: TRBJ1-6; abundance: NA; v_gene: TRBV5-1; CDR3aa: CASSLVDRVVSPLHF; CDR3nt: TGCGCCAGCAGCTTGGTCGACAGGGTGGTTTCACCCCTCCACTTT
d_gene: NA; j_gene: TRBJ2-6; abundance: NA; v_gene: TRBV14; CDR3aa: CASSPPGRSGANVLTF; CDR3nt: TGTGCCAGCAGCCCTCCGGGTCGATCTGGGGCCAACGTCCTGACTTTC
d_gene: NA; j_gene: TRBJ1-1; abundance: NA; v_gene: TRBV11-2; CDR3aa: CASSPALGGTEAFF; CDR3nt: TGTGCCAGCAGCCCGGCTTTGGGGGGCACTGAAGCTTTCTTT
d_gene: TRBD2; j_gene: TRBJ2-5; abundance: NA; v_gene: TRBV18; CDR3aa: CASSGRGDQETQYF; CDR3nt: TGTGCCAGCTCGGGCCGGGGGGACCAAGAGACCCAGTACTTC
d_gene: NA; j_gene: TRBJ2-5; abundance: NA; v_gene: TRBV30; CDR3aa: CACHPEEGRETQYF; CDR3nt: TGTGCCTGCCACCCCGAGGAGGGGCGAGAGACCCAGTACTTC
d_gene: NA; j_gene: TRBJ1-1; abundance: NA; v_gene: TRBV7-3; CDR3aa: CASSLRAGWDTEAFF; CDR3nt: TGTGCCAGCAGCTTAAGGGCAGGATGGGACACTGAAGCTTTCTTT
d_gene: NA; j_gene: TRBJ2-3; abundance: NA; v_gene: TRBV24-1; CDR3aa: CATSDFDSGRDTQYF; CDR3nt: TGTGCCACCAGTGATTTCGACTCAGGGCGAGATACGCAGTATTTT
d_gene: NA; j_gene: TRBJ2-2; abundance: NA; v_gene: TRBV11-2; CDR3aa: CASSLWNTGELFF; CDR3nt: TGTGCCAGCAGTCTTTGGAACACCGGGGAGCTGTTTTTT
d_gene: NA; j_gene: TRBJ2-1; abundance: NA; v_gene: TRBV5-1; CDR3aa: CASSLIAGVGEQFF; CDR3nt: TGCGCCAGCAGCTTGATCGCAGGGGTTGGTGAGCAGTTCTTC
d_gene: NA; j_gene: TRBJ1-5; abundance: NA; v_gene: TRBV7-2; CDR3aa: CASSLILGDQPQHF; CDR3nt: TGTGCCAGCAGCTTAATACTGGGTGATCAGCCCCAGCATTTT
d_gene: TRBD2; j_gene: TRBJ2-3; abundance: NA; v_gene: TRBV7-9; CDR3aa: CASSFLTSGGADTQYF; CDR3nt: TGTGCCAGCAGCTTCTTGACTAGCGGGGGGGCCGATACGCAGTATTTT
d_gene: TRBD1; j_gene: TRBJ1-2; abundance: few; v_gene: TRBV28; CDR3aa: CASSLGQGVGGYTF; CDR3nt: TGTGCCAGCAGTCTGGGACAGGGGGTAGGTGGCTACACCTTC
d_gene: NA; j_gene: TRBJ1-2; abundance: once; v_gene: TRBV5-1; CDR3aa: CASSFDINYGYTF; CDR3nt: TGCGCCAGCAGCTTCGACATTAACTATGGCTACACCTTC
d_gene: TRBD1; j_gene: TRBJ2-2; abundance: NA; v_gene: TRBV29-1; CDR3aa: CSAGQGANTGELFF; CDR3nt: TGCAGCGCAGGACAGGGGGCGAACACCGGGGAGCTGTTTTTT
d_gene: TRBD2; j_gene: TRBJ2-3; abundance: once; v_gene: TRBV5-1; CDR3aa: CASSSSGATSTDTQYF; CDR3nt: TGCGCCAGCAGCTCTAGCGGGGCAACTAGCACAGATACGCAGTATTTT
d_gene: TRBD2; j_gene: TRBJ2-1; abundance: NA; v_gene: TRBV14; CDR3aa: CASSQVLAGEGHEQFF; CDR3nt: TGTGCCAGCAGCCAAGTTTTAGCGGGAGAGGGGCATGAGCAGTTCTTC
d_gene: TRBD1; j_gene: TRBJ1-2; abundance: NA; v_gene: TRBV20-1; CDR3aa: CSAPLVSQGEGNYGYTF; CDR3nt: TGCAGTGCTCCCCTTGTCTCACAGGGGGAGGGTAACTATGGCTACACCTTC
d_gene: NA; j_gene: TRBJ2-1; abundance: NA; v_gene: TRBV20-1; CDR3aa: CSARDWGRGFSTPYNEQFF; CDR3nt: TGCAGTGCTAGAGATTGGGGTCGGGGCTTTTCGACGCCATACAATGAGCAGTTCTTC
d_gene: NA; j_gene: TRBJ2-5; abundance: NA; v_gene: TRBV29-1; CDR3aa: CSVDRDGETQYF; CDR3nt: TGCAGCGTTGACAGGGATGGGGAGACCCAGTACTTC
d_gene: TRBD1; j_gene: TRBJ2-5; abundance: few; v_gene: TRBV7-9; CDR3aa: CASSLGGQGGETQYF; CDR3nt: TGTGCCAGCAGCTTAGGGGGACAGGGCGGTGAGACCCAGTACTTC
d_gene: NA; j_gene: TRBJ1-1; abundance: NA; v_gene: TRBV30; CDR3aa: CAWIRTEAFF; CDR3nt: TGTGCCTGGATCCGTACTGAAGCTTTCTTT
d_gene: NA; j_gene: TRBJ2-6; abundance: once; v_gene: TRBV29-1; CDR3aa: CSTAQGPSGANVLTF; CDR3nt: TGCAGCACCGCACAGGGTCCCTCTGGGGCCAACGTCCTGACTTTC
d_gene: TRBD1; j_gene: TRBJ1-4; abundance: once; v_gene: TRBV7-2; CDR3aa: CASSPQTGTELFF; CDR3nt: TGTGCCAGCAGCCCTCAAACCGGGACAGAACTGTTTTTT
d_gene: NA; j_gene: TRBJ2-4; abundance: NA; v_gene: TRBV6-5; CDR3aa: CASSSPDGIVTGDIQYF; CDR3nt: TGTGCCAGCAGTTCCCCCGACGGGATTGTTACTGGGGACATTCAGTACTTC
d_gene: NA; j_gene: TRBJ2-5; abundance: few; v_gene: TRBV12-3/TRBV12-4; CDR3aa: CASSLLGETQYF; CDR3nt: TGTGCCAGCAGTTTGTTAGGCGAGACCCAGTACTTC
d_gene: NA; j_gene: TRBJ2-1; abundance: NA; v_gene: TRBV2; CDR3aa: CASSESPYNEQFF; CDR3nt: TGTGCCAGCAGTGAATCCCCCTACAATGAGCAGTTCTTC
d_gene: NA; j_gene: TRBJ1-2; abundance: NA; v_gene: TRBV19; CDR3aa: CASSMASGTYGYTF; CDR3nt: TGTGCCAGTAGTATGGCCTCTGGCACCTATGGCTACACCTTC
d_gene: TRBD2; j_gene: TRBJ2-1; abundance: NA; v_gene: TRBV6-4; CDR3aa: CASSSGLATAQFF; CDR3nt: TGTGCCAGCAGCTCGGGACTAGCGACTGCGCAGTTCTTC
d_gene: NA; j_gene: TRBJ1-2; abundance: NA; v_gene: TRBV4-1; CDR3aa: CASGRIVIPGLSGYTF; CDR3nt: TGCGCCAGCGGACGGATTGTTATTCCAGGGTTGAGTGGCTACACCTTC
d_gene: TRBD2; j_gene: TRBJ2-1; abundance: NA; v_gene: TRBV29-1; CDR3aa: CSVERPGGEQFF; CDR3nt: TGCAGCGTTGAAAGACCGGGAGGTGAGCAGTTCTTC
d_gene: NA; j_gene: TRBJ1-5; abundance: once; v_gene: TRBV4-1; CDR3aa: CASSLTQGPQPQHF; CDR3nt: TGCGCCAGCAGCCTAACCCAGGGGCCCCAGCCCCAGCATTTT
d_gene: TRBD2; j_gene: TRBJ2-2; abundance: NA; v_gene: TRBV5-4; CDR3aa: CASSLQAGGPGELFF; CDR3nt: TGTGCCAGCAGCTTGCAGGCGGGAGGGCCCGGGGAGCTGTTTTTT